These 3 T cell receptor beta chains share one sample of origin, sequenced in a study of T cell changes during pregnancy in multiple sclerosis (dated by TCRdb to about 2019). Library method: the immunoSEQ multiplex PCR assay. TCRdb retrieved this table from immuneACCESS and kept in-frame rearrangements only. Not all clones are present; in checked studies, unresolved V genes account for under half, and no reason is known for the remainder. Within this sample are fewer than 90,000 clones, with about 93% of them counted one time only. Of the sample, around 1.4% falls within the top ten clones. The input for sequencing was peripheral blood, taken in the third trimester of pregnancy. The receptors shown here come from a female donor in good health, enrolled as a control in a pregnancy study.

The V call is TRBV7-2, the J call TRBJ1-4; unclear D gene. Germline values: CDR1 SGHTA, CDR2 FQGNSA. This CDR3 comprises 15 residues. V lost 1 base and J lost 7, with 13 bases in between. CDR3 region: CASSLEWGGSEKLFF. Here the CDR3 DNA reads TGTGCCAGCAGCTTAGAGTGGGGAGGCAGTGAAAAACTGTTTTTT.

The chain couples TRBV4-1 to TRBJ2-3; TRBD1 agrees at 12 bases. The CDR3 has 19 amino acids. J was trimmed by 6 bases and V by 0 bases; bases with no gene match: 13. Germline CDR1 is MGHRA and CDR2 is YSYEKL. CDR3 sequence: CASSQDQFRGTGGADTQYF. CDR3 nucleotide sequence: TGCGCCAGCAGCCAAGATCAGTTCAGGGGGACAGGGGGCGCGGATACGCAGTATTTT.

This clone has only one observation. The gene calls are TRBV28 and TRBJ2-4; 8 bases are shared with TRBD2. The CDR3 totals 16 residues. V shed 6 bases and J 1 base; nucleotides not matched to a gene: 8. CDR1 is MDHEN and CDR2 is SYDVKM in the germline V gene. The CDR3 spells CASRSPGGVAKNIQYF. DNA for the CDR3: TGTGCCAGCAGATCACCGGGGGGGGTCGCCAAAAACATTCAGTACTTC.